The sequence of this T cell receptor (beta chain) was determined in a study of tumour-infiltrating T cells in Burkitt lymphoma (dated by TCRdb to about 2020). Concerning the study at large: All epidemiological subtypes of Burkitt lymphoma were represented among the approximately 82 patients who made up the cohort. TCR repertoire data were correlated with clinical outcome; productive clonality predicted overall and progression-free survival, independent of established prognosticators including age at diagnosis.

Including the terminal cysteine and phenylalanine, the CDR3 comprises 16 residues. Only the CDR3 region is kept as DNA, spanning 48 bases read in frame from base 1. The germline V gene encodes CDR1 LGHNA and CDR2 YNFKEQ. V and J are truncated by 0 bases and 4 bases respectively, leaving an intervening sequence of 15 bases. Beyond this particular receptor, the publication reports: Several public clonotypes were found to be shared across numerous Burkitt lymphoma patients, which suggests a shared tumour neoantigen selection that is absent from diffuse large B-cell lymphoma.

In its sample, this clone was seen a few times. The clone's antigen remains unknown. No base quality information exists; no much larger clone differs at one position. Libraries were made using the immunoSEQ multiplex PCR assay. TCRdb's version of the immuneACCESS table is confined to in-frame rearrangements and falls short of the full clone set. An unresolved V gene accounts for under half of the shortfall where checked; the remainder is of unknown origin. A total of approximately 46,000 clones appear in this sample, less than 35% of them only once. The top ten clonotypes cover around 3% of the sample.

The chain is made from TRBV4-2 and TRBJ2-5; the D gene is unclear. The sequence was obtained from a human donor with Burkitt lymphoma. The material sequenced was tumor tissue. The sequence in DNA is TGTGCCAGCAGCCAAGACCGTTTTGCTCCGGTAGAGACCCAGTACTTC. It encodes CASSQDRFAPVETQYF.